This entry lists 9 T cell receptor beta chains sequenced from one sample in a study of blood T cell repertoires in COVID-19. Data came from immunoSEQ multiplex PCR; TCRdb stores just in-frame clones and leaves some out. This table has roughly 180,000 clones, around three quarters appearing once. The sequenced sample consisted of peripheral blood. Source of these receptors: a man in his 60s with active or convalescent COVID-19.

The chain has TRBV14 and TRBJ2-5, with D perhaps TRBD2 (5 bases). This CDR3 is 13 amino acids long. Trimming took off 0 bases at V and 7 bases at J, with 9 bases between the two ends. Looked up from germline, CDR1 is SGHDN and CDR2 is FVKESK. The CDR3 DNA follows: TGTGCCAGCAGCCAAGAGATAGGAGGGACCCAGTACTTC. Translating it yields CASSQEIGGTQYF.

There are a few counts of this clone. This chain links TRBV27 with TRBJ2-5, with 16 positions matching TRBD2. Germline-derived CDR1 and CDR2 are MNHEY and SMNVEV (reference sequence). The junction had 4 bases not matched to a gene; V was cut back by 0 bases and J by 0 bases. This CDR3 is 19 amino acids long. The CDR3 sequence: CASSLSVGTSGRDQETQYF. The CDR3 DNA is TGTGCCAGCAGTTTATCCGTCGGGACTAGCGGGAGGGACCAAGAGACCCAGTACTTC.

The rearrangement links TRBV5-1 to TRBJ1-6; 7 positions agree with TRBD1. V was pared by 4 bases and J by 4 bases, with 5 bases of the junction left unmatched. The germline V gene has CDR1 SGHRS and CDR2 YFSETQ. The CDR3 loop spans 15 amino acids. The DNA of the CDR3 is TGCGCCAGCAGCATGGGACAGCATTATAATTCACCCCTCCACTTT. Residues: CASSMGQHYNSPLHF.

The table lists this clone with a few counts. The chain couples TRBV3-1 (or the pseudogene TRBV3-2) to TRBJ1-5; TRBD1 aligns across 11 bases. Germline CDR1 and CDR2: LGHDT and YNNKEL (reference sequence). V shed 4 bases and J 5 bases; nucleotides not matched to a gene: 7. This CDR3 contains 16 residues. CDR3 nucleotides: TGTGCCAGCAGCCCATCCGGACAGGGGGCTTATCAGCCCCAGCATTTT. This encodes CASSPSGQGAYQPQHF.

The chain recombines TRBV5-1 with TRBJ2-7; 7 bases are a match to TRBD2. The trim removed 4 bases at V and 3 bases at J, leaving 7 bases unmatched. The germline V gene encodes CDR1 SGHRS and CDR2 YFSETQ. This CDR3 has 14 amino acids. Written as DNA, the CDR3 is TGCGCCAGCAGCCCAGCCGGGGAGGGCTACGAGCAGTACTTC. Protein product: CASSPAGEGYEQYF.

V usage is TRBV28 and J usage is TRBJ1-1; 10 nucleotides align to TRBD1. This CDR3 comprises 15 residues. CDR1 and CDR2 from the germline V gene are MDHEN and SYDVKM. The V segment lost 5 bases and the J segment 4 bases; nucleotides outside the gene matches: 7. Written as DNA, the CDR3 is TGTGCCAGCAGTCTGAGACAGGGGGCTGGCACTGAAGCTTTCTTT. Protein sequence: CASSLRQGAGTEAFF. Combining the CDR3 with reference TRBV28 and TRBJ1-1 gives the whole variable domain DVKVTQSSRYLVKRTGEKVFLECVQDMDHENMFWYRQDPGLGLRLIYFSYDVKMKEKGDIPEGYSVSREKKERFSLILESASTNQTSMYLCASSLRQGAGTEAFFGQGTRLTVV.

The chain is built from TRBV19 and TRBJ2-7, with 11 bases identical to TRBD2. Trimming took 5 bases from V and 0 from J; bases not matched to a gene: 6. The CDR3 is 16 residues long. Looked up from germline, CDR1 is LNHDA and CDR2 is SQIVND (reference sequence). This CDR3 is CASSGGTSGNSYEQYF. DNA of the CDR3: TGTGCCAGTAGTGGCGGGACTAGCGGAAACTCCTACGAGCAGTACTTC.

The chain employs TRBV7-3 and TRBJ2-3; D is unresolved. This CDR3 region has 12 residues. The V and J ends lost 5 bases and 0 bases respectively, with 3 bases between them. Per the germline V gene, CDR1 is SGHTA and CDR2 is FQGTGA. Written as DNA, the CDR3 is TGTGCCAGCAGCGAGAGCACAGATACGCAGTATTTT. Translating it yields CASSESTDTQYF. Supplemented by reference TRBV7-3 and TRBJ2-3, the full variable domain reads GAGVSQTPSNKVTEKGKYVELRCDPISGHTALYWYRQSLGQGPEFLIYFQGTGAADDSGLPNDRFFAVRPEGSVSTLKIQRTERGDSAVYLCASSESTDTQYFGPGTRLTVL.

The rearrangement joins TRBV11-3 to TRBJ2-7; 11 positions agree with TRBD1. V was pared by 0 bases and J by 1 base, with 2 bases of the junction left unmatched. CDR3 length: 16 residues. From germline, CDR1 is SGHNT and CDR2 YENEEA. The DNA for the CDR3 is TGTGCCAGCAGCTTAGACGGGACAGGGGGATCCTACGAGCAGTACTTC. It is translated as CASSLDGTGGSYEQYF.